The source of this TCR beta chain is a study of blood T cell repertoires in COVID-19. Profiling relied on immunoSEQ multiplex PCR, and the TCRdb table lists in-frame clones only, not all of them. The sample has some 140,000 clones, about 86% seen once. Germline assignment: CDR1 SGHVS and CDR2 FNYEAQ. The CDR3 extends over 15 amino acids. The V gene end was trimmed by 4 bases and the J gene end by 0 bases; junction bases not matched to a gene: 5. The chain carries TRBV7-6 and TRBJ2-7, with 8 nucleotides matching TRBD1. The clonotype was recovered from a man aged 40-49 years with acute COVID-19. The sample comprised PBMCs or T cells enriched from blood (not recorded which). Written as DNA, the CDR3 is TGTGCCAGCAGCTGGGGGGACAGGAGCTCCTACGAGCAGTACTTC. It encodes CASSWGDRSSYEQYF.